This TCR beta chain is drawn from a study of blood T cell repertoires in COVID-19. Across the study: Material from acute and convalescent COVID-19 was sourced from the United States, Italy and Spain. Nucleic acid was either cDNA or gDNA, and it came from T cells, B-cell-depleted T cells, or PBMCs.

Authors' processing steps: Estimation of nucleated cell counts relied on the amplification of reference gene primers. The table came from immunoSEQ multiplex PCR; TCRdb's copy has only in-frame clones and leaves some out. Clone size and V and J calls were adopted from that table, with D and trimming inferred from the DNA. Among about 100,000 clones listed, over 80% were seen once. Trimming shortened V by 0 bases and J by 3 bases, and 3 bases separated the two germline ends. CDR3 length: 12 residues. CDR1 and CDR2 (germline): SGDLS, YYNGEE. This chain joins TRBV9 and TRBJ1-2; no reliable D call. This TCR came from a man aged 50 or older with active or convalescent COVID-19. Sequencing input: peripheral blood. The DNA of the CDR3 is TGTGCCAGCAGCGTAGGAGACTATGGCTACACCTTC. Protein product: CASSVGDYGYTF.